Included here is one TCR beta chain sequence, with context. Its antigen is still unknown. The J segment lost 8 bases and the V segment lost 0 bases, leaving 8 bases of the junction unmatched. Germline V CDR1 and CDR2: LNHDA, SQIVND (reference sequence). This CDR3 is 15 amino acids long. MiXCR, run by TCRdb on the reads, gives a single entry per CDR3 protein. The table includes about 470,000 distinct CDR3 sequences, 42% detected once. This record comes from a study of T cell repertoires in cytomegalovirus infection. Study-level background: In the study, CMV epitopes included recently identified HLA-C-restricted and well-studied HLA-B-restricted ones. An indication of both CMV infection and matching HLA type came from public TCR beta signatures.

The sequence came from a human donor in good health (CMV status not recorded). Some clones in this sample may be carry-over from other donors' samples. This rearrangement joins TRBV19 to TRBJ1-2; 8 nucleotides match TRBD1. The sample consisted of cultured PBMCs, taken from culture after CMV antigen stimulation. CDR3 sequence: CASSIDDRGFIGYTF. CDR3 in DNA: TGTGCCAGTAGTATAGACGACAGGGGATTTATCGGCTACACCTTC. Complete variable domain (other parts from reference TRBV19 and TRBJ1-2): DGGITQSPKYLFRKEGQNVTLSCEQNLNHDAMYWYRQDPGQGLRLIYYSQIVNDFQKGDIAEGYSVSREKKESFPLTVTSAQKNPTAFYLCASSIDDRGFIGYTFGSGTRLTVV.